A selection of T cell receptor beta chains follows, all from one sample in a study of blood T cell repertoires in COVID-19. Assay: immunoSEQ multiplex PCR; the TCRdb copy retains only in-frame clones and omits some. The top ten hold around 12% of the sample, which has fewer than 250,000 clones, more than 60% seen once. Sample: peripheral blood. These receptors all stem from a woman in her fifties or sixties with acute or convalescent COVID-19. CDR3s include the opening cysteine and the closing phenylalanine or tryptophan. D genes are given only for firm matches. Expanded clones get a size class; other rows say once, few or many, or leave the size out.

CDR3 length: 17
clone size: once
J gene: TRBJ2-3
V gene: TRBV5-4
D gene: TRBD2
CDR3 protein: CASSLRSLAGDTDTQYF
CDR3 DNA: TGTGCCAGCAGCTTGAGGAGTCTAGCGGGGGACACAGATACGCAGTATTTT

CDR3 length: 12
clone size: .
J gene: TRBJ2-7
V gene: TRBV12-3/TRBV12-4
D gene: .
CDR3 protein: CASSLGSYEQYF
CDR3 DNA: TGTGCCAGCAGTTTAGGCAGCTACGAGCAGTACTTC

CDR3 length: 14
clone size: once
J gene: TRBJ1-3
V gene: TRBV6-1
D gene: .
CDR3 protein: CASSDGGAGNTIYF
CDR3 DNA: TGTGCCAGCAGTGACGGGGGGGCGGGAAACACCATATATTTT

CDR3 length: 14
clone size: .
J gene: TRBJ1-2
V gene: TRBV5-1
D gene: TRBD1
CDR3 protein: CASSSGDRGHGYTF
CDR3 DNA: TGCGCCAGCAGCTCCGGGGACAGGGGACATGGCTACACCTTC

CDR3 length: 14
clone size: .
J gene: TRBJ2-7
V gene: TRBV2
D gene: TRBD1
CDR3 protein: CATDDRGSPYEQYF
CDR3 DNA: TGTGCCACCGACGACAGGGGATCCCCCTACGAGCAGTACTTC

CDR3 length: 18
clone size: once
J gene: TRBJ2-2
V gene: TRBV6-4
D gene: TRBD2
CDR3 protein: CASSIEAGGPANTGELFF
CDR3 DNA: TGTGCCAGCTCTATTGAAGCGGGAGGGCCGGCGAACACCGGGGAGCTGTTTTTT

CDR3 length: 14
clone size: .
J gene: TRBJ2-1
V gene: TRBV7-2
D gene: TRBD2
CDR3 protein: CASSLGGSSWEQFF
CDR3 DNA: TGTGCCAGCAGCTTAGGCGGGAGTAGTTGGGAGCAGTTCTTC

CDR3 length: 14
clone size: .
J gene: TRBJ1-4
V gene: TRBV19
D gene: TRBD1
CDR3 protein: CASRQGQRNEKLFF
CDR3 DNA: TGTGCCAGCAGACAGGGACAGAGAAATGAAAAACTGTTTTTT

CDR3 length: 12
clone size: once
J gene: TRBJ2-1
V gene: TRBV6-2/TRBV6-3
D gene: .
CDR3 protein: CASSPGSNEQFF
CDR3 DNA: TGTGCCAGCAGTCCAGGGTCGAATGAGCAGTTCTTC

CDR3 length: 15
clone size: .
J gene: TRBJ1-4
V gene: TRBV15
D gene: .
CDR3 protein: CATSRGGAWGEKLFF
CDR3 DNA: TGTGCCACCAGCAGAGGCGGGGCCTGGGGAGAAAAACTGTTTTTT

CDR3 length: 12
clone size: .
J gene: TRBJ1-5
V gene: TRBV13
D gene: .
CDR3 protein: CASSFAGQPQHF
CDR3 DNA: TGTGCCAGCAGCTTCGCGGGTCAGCCCCAGCATTTT

CDR3 length: 18
clone size: .
J gene: TRBJ2-1
V gene: TRBV19
D gene: TRBD2
CDR3 protein: CASSTWTSGGAWYNEQFF
CDR3 DNA: TGTGCCAGTAGTACATGGACTAGCGGGGGGGCCTGGTACAATGAGCAGTTCTTC

CDR3 length: 14
clone size: few
J gene: TRBJ1-2
V gene: TRBV6-1
D gene: .
CDR3 protein: CASSEYGSNYGYTF
CDR3 DNA: TGTGCCAGCAGTGAATATGGCTCTAACTATGGCTACACCTTC

CDR3 length: 13
clone size: .
J gene: TRBJ1-5
V gene: TRBV18
D gene: TRBD1
CDR3 protein: CASKDRGDQPQHF
CDR3 DNA: TGTGCCAGCAAGGACAGGGGCGACCAGCCCCAGCATTTT

CDR3 length: 13
clone size: .
J gene: TRBJ2-3
V gene: TRBV2
D gene: .
CDR3 protein: CASTPSAVAEQYF
CDR3 DNA: TGTGCCAGCACCCCATCTGCGGTAGCCGAGCAGTATTTT

CDR3 length: 15
clone size: once
J gene: TRBJ2-7
V gene: TRBV11-2
D gene: TRBD1
CDR3 protein: CASSFSGQEDYEQYF
CDR3 DNA: TGTGCCAGCAGCTTCTCGGGACAGGAAGATTACGAGCAGTACTTC

CDR3 length: 14
clone size: few
J gene: TRBJ2-1
V gene: TRBV5-1
D gene: .
CDR3 protein: CASSPRSSLGEQFF
CDR3 DNA: TGCGCCAGCAGCCCCCGATCTAGCCTCGGTGAGCAGTTCTTC

CDR3 length: 14
clone size: .
J gene: TRBJ2-7
V gene: TRBV18
D gene: .
CDR3 protein: CASSPTDSSNEQYF
CDR3 DNA: TGTGCCAGCTCACCGACCGACAGCTCCAACGAGCAGTACTTC

CDR3 length: 18
clone size: .
J gene: TRBJ2-1
V gene: TRBV15
D gene: TRBD2
CDR3 protein: CATSRDLAGFSSYNEQFF
CDR3 DNA: TGTGCCACCAGCAGAGATCTAGCGGGCTTTAGCTCCTACAATGAGCAGTTCTTC

CDR3 length: 15
clone size: .
J gene: TRBJ2-7
V gene: TRBV11-2
D gene: .
CDR3 protein: CASSLARGRKLEQYF
CDR3 DNA: TGTGCCAGCAGCTTAGCTCGGGGGAGGAAGTTAGAGCAGTACTTC

CDR3 length: 14
clone size: few
J gene: TRBJ2-1
V gene: TRBV11-2
D gene: .
CDR3 protein: CASSFSGAGNEQFF
CDR3 DNA: TGTGCCAGCAGCTTTTCTGGGGCAGGTAATGAGCAGTTCTTC

CDR3 length: 15
clone size: once
J gene: TRBJ2-1
V gene: TRBV11-2
D gene: TRBD2
CDR3 protein: CASSYQGLAENEQFF
CDR3 DNA: TGTGCCAGCAGCTATCAGGGACTAGCGGAAAATGAGCAGTTCTTC

CDR3 length: 19
clone size: .
J gene: TRBJ2-6
V gene: TRBV9
D gene: .
CDR3 protein: CASSALWRGSHSGANVLTF
CDR3 DNA: TGTGCCAGCAGCGCGCTTTGGAGGGGCTCCCACTCTGGGGCCAACGTCCTGACTTTC

CDR3 length: 13
clone size: .
J gene: TRBJ1-6
V gene: TRBV29-1
D gene: .
CDR3 protein: CSARTGGGSPLHF
CDR3 DNA: TGCAGCGCCCGAACGGGGGGCGGTTCACCCCTCCACTTT

CDR3 length: 14
clone size: .
J gene: TRBJ2-7
V gene: TRBV5-4
D gene: TRBD1
CDR3 protein: CASSLEQGEHEQYF
CDR3 DNA: TGTGCCAGCAGCTTAGAACAGGGGGAGCACGAGCAGTACTTC

CDR3 length: 12
clone size: .
J gene: TRBJ2-7
V gene: TRBV7-8
D gene: TRBD1
CDR3 protein: CASSLQGGEQYF
CDR3 DNA: TGTGCCAGCAGCCTACAGGGGGGTGAGCAGTACTTC

CDR3 length: 12
clone size: .
J gene: TRBJ2-7
V gene: TRBV5-1
D gene: .
CDR3 protein: CASSLGGHEQYF
CDR3 DNA: TGCGCCAGCAGCTTGGGAGGGCACGAGCAGTACTTC

CDR3 length: 14
clone size: .
J gene: TRBJ2-1
V gene: TRBV7-2
D gene: .
CDR3 protein: CASSSLNSANEQFF
CDR3 DNA: TGTGCCAGCAGCTCTCTCAATAGCGCCAATGAGCAGTTCTTC

CDR3 length: 15
clone size: .
J gene: TRBJ1-2
V gene: TRBV19
D gene: .
CDR3 protein: CASSQYPGWNYGYTF
CDR3 DNA: TGTGCCAGTAGTCAGTATCCAGGATGGAACTATGGCTACACCTTC

CDR3 length: 13
clone size: .
J gene: TRBJ2-1
V gene: TRBV7-2
D gene: .
CDR3 protein: CASSLGPPPEQFF
CDR3 DNA: TGTGCCAGCAGCTTAGGGCCTCCCCCTGAGCAGTTCTTC

CDR3 length: 17
clone size: .
J gene: TRBJ2-7
V gene: TRBV6-1
D gene: .
CDR3 protein: CASSEQLPGWGSYEQYF
CDR3 DNA: TGTGCCAGCAGTGAACAACTTCCAGGGTGGGGATCCTACGAGCAGTACTTC

CDR3 length: 16
clone size: .
J gene: TRBJ1-4
V gene: TRBV19
D gene: TRBD1
CDR3 protein: CASSRNRGTTNEKLFF
CDR3 DNA: TGTGCCAGTAGTCGAAACAGGGGAACAACTAATGAAAAACTGTTTTTT

CDR3 length: 14
clone size: .
J gene: TRBJ2-1
V gene: TRBV19
D gene: .
CDR3 protein: CASNQGSSYNEQFF
CDR3 DNA: TGTGCCAGTAATCAGGGGAGCTCCTACAATGAGCAGTTCTTC

CDR3 length: 15
clone size: .
J gene: TRBJ2-1
V gene: TRBV7-6
D gene: .
CDR3 protein: CASSLRLASDNEQFF
CDR3 DNA: TGTGCCAGCAGCTTAAGGCTAGCGAGCGACAATGAGCAGTTCTTC

CDR3 length: 16
clone size: once
J gene: TRBJ2-7
V gene: TRBV18
D gene: .
CDR3 protein: CASSPSGREEGDEQYF
CDR3 DNA: TGTGCCAGCTCACCATCCGGCCGGGAGGAGGGGGACGAGCAGTACTTC

CDR3 length: 15
clone size: .
J gene: TRBJ1-6
V gene: TRBV9
D gene: .
CDR3 protein: CASSVDISYNSPLHF
CDR3 DNA: TGTGCCAGCAGCGTGGACATATCCTATAATTCACCCCTCCACTTT

CDR3 length: 14
clone size: .
J gene: TRBJ2-2
V gene: TRBV7-9
D gene: .
CDR3 protein: CASWAEIRPGELFF
CDR3 DNA: TGTGCCAGCTGGGCAGAAATTCGACCCGGGGAGCTGTTTTTT

CDR3 length: 14
clone size: .
J gene: TRBJ1-1
V gene: TRBV27
D gene: .
CDR3 protein: CASSFLGGVSEAFF
CDR3 DNA: TGTGCCAGCAGTTTCTTAGGCGGGGTGTCTGAAGCTTTCTTT

CDR3 length: 16
clone size: few
J gene: TRBJ2-7
V gene: TRBV28
D gene: TRBD1
CDR3 protein: CASSSVGTGSSYEQYF
CDR3 DNA: TGTGCCAGCAGTTCCGTCGGGACAGGGAGTTCCTACGAGCAGTACTTC

CDR3 length: 14
clone size: once
J gene: TRBJ1-2
V gene: TRBV28
D gene: TRBD1
CDR3 protein: CASSRNDRVLGYTF
CDR3 DNA: TGTGCCAGCAGCCGGAATGACAGGGTCCTCGGCTACACCTTC

CDR3 length: 15
clone size: .
J gene: TRBJ1-1
V gene: TRBV30
D gene: .
CDR3 protein: CAWSVAGIRNTEAFF
CDR3 DNA: TGTGCCTGGAGTGTAGCGGGTATCCGGAACACTGAAGCTTTCTTT

CDR3 length: 17
clone size: .
J gene: TRBJ2-1
V gene: TRBV12-2
D gene: .
CDR3 protein: CASRLARRAGGPNEQFF
CDR3 DNA: TGTGCAAGTCGCTTAGCGCGAAGAGCGGGGGGGCCGAATGAGCAGTTCTTC

CDR3 length: 17
clone size: .
J gene: TRBJ1-2
V gene: TRBV7-9
D gene: TRBD1
CDR3 protein: CASSPAGIGGVNYGYTF
CDR3 DNA: TGTGCCAGCAGCCCCGCGGGGATAGGGGGCGTGAACTATGGCTACACCTTC

CDR3 length: 15
clone size: .
J gene: TRBJ2-1
V gene: TRBV7-2
D gene: .
CDR3 protein: CASSLDRKLYNEQFF
CDR3 DNA: TGTGCCAGCAGCTTAGACAGGAAACTCTACAATGAGCAGTTCTTC

CDR3 length: 16
clone size: .
J gene: TRBJ2-3
V gene: TRBV19
D gene: .
CDR3 protein: CASSIDPIGGTDTQYF
CDR3 DNA: TGTGCCAGTAGTATAGATCCCATAGGGGGCACAGATACGCAGTATTTT

CDR3 length: 13
clone size: .
J gene: TRBJ2-7
V gene: TRBV2
D gene: TRBD1
CDR3 protein: CASRGQGAGEQYF
CDR3 DNA: TGTGCCAGCAGGGGACAGGGGGCCGGCGAGCAGTACTTC

CDR3 length: 15
clone size: .
J gene: TRBJ2-1
V gene: TRBV27
D gene: .
CDR3 protein: CASSLNRASSNEQFF
CDR3 DNA: TGTGCCAGCAGTTTAAACAGGGCATCTAGCAATGAGCAGTTCTTC

CDR3 length: 14
clone size: .
J gene: TRBJ1-1
V gene: TRBV5-6
D gene: .
CDR3 protein: CASSRTEMWREAFF
CDR3 DNA: TGTGCCAGCAGCCGCACGGAGATGTGGAGGGAAGCTTTCTTT

CDR3 length: 15
clone size: .
J gene: TRBJ1-4
V gene: TRBV4-3
D gene: .
CDR3 protein: CASSRGVTTNEKLFF
CDR3 DNA: TGCGCCAGCAGCCGCGGTGTGACAACTAATGAAAAACTGTTTTTT

CDR3 length: 16
clone size: .
J gene: TRBJ1-5
V gene: TRBV19
D gene: .
CDR3 protein: CASSISGTSGNQPQHF
CDR3 DNA: TGTGCCAGTAGTATCTCCGGGACATCCGGCAATCAGCCCCAGCATTTT

CDR3 length: 14
clone size: .
J gene: TRBJ1-6
V gene: TRBV4-3
D gene: .
CDR3 protein: CASSQDPDRKPLHF
CDR3 DNA: TGCGCCAGCAGCCAAGATCCCGACAGAAAGCCCCTCCACTTT

CDR3 length: 16
clone size: few
J gene: TRBJ1-6
V gene: TRBV5-1
D gene: TRBD1
CDR3 protein: CASSLATTGWGDTLHF
CDR3 DNA: TGCGCCAGCAGCTTGGCAACGACAGGGTGGGGAGACACCCTCCACTTT

CDR3 length: 14
clone size: .
J gene: TRBJ2-3
V gene: TRBV29-1
D gene: .
CDR3 protein: CSVQTGSRTDTQYF
CDR3 DNA: TGCAGCGTGCAGACAGGAAGTAGAACAGATACGCAGTATTTT